In this sample, the clone carrying this T cell receptor (beta chain) turned up a few times. Its antigen is undetermined. TCRdb processed the 5' RACE reads anew with MiXCR; each CDR3 protein has one entry. There are more than 55,000 distinct CDR3 sequences in the sample; more than 8% occur only once, and about 1.2% lies in the top ten. The data originate from a study of T-cell memory formation after mild COVID-19. Across the whole study: The study found TCR clusters largely donor specific.

The CDR3 runs 15 residues. The trim removed 2 bases at V and 1 base at J, leaving 2 bases unmatched. Regarding the study as a whole: Nothing showed for sure that second-wave clones peaking on day 37 were SARS-CoV-2 specific. The study found balanced CD4/CD8 in clones contracting day 15 to 85 and a CD4+ lean in later expanders. Mainly CM and EM harbored the contracting CD4+ clones; mainly EMRA harbored the CD8+ ones.

The receptor was isolated from a man aged 18-30 years who had mild COVID-19 (a few samples of this study predate the infection). Cell type and time point are not known. The sample comprised PBMCs or a T cell subset sorted from them (not recorded which). V and J are TRBV12-3 or TRBV12-4 and TRBJ2-3, with 8 bases identical to TRBD1. Here the CDR3 DNA reads TGTGCCAGCAGTTTATCGGGACAGGGCACAGATACGCAGTATTTT. Protein: CASSLSGQGTDTQYF.